This T cell receptor (beta chain) was recorded in a study of blood T cell repertoires in COVID-19. The overall study: The samples span acute and convalescent COVID-19 from the United States, Italy and Spain. PBMCs, B-cell-depleted T cells, or T cells provided the cDNA or gDNA that made up the material.

CDR3 length: 15 residues. V was trimmed by 5 bases and J by 10 bases, leaving 19 bases between them. Germline loops: CDR1 SGHTS, CDR2 YDEGEE. This clone was recorded many times. In the original processing: Amplification from reference gene primers served as the basis for estimated nucleated cell counts. Method: immunoSEQ multiplex PCR; TCRdb's copy keeps in-frame clones and lacks some. Clone size and V and J calls were adopted from that table, with D and trimming inferred from the DNA. The sample has 95,000 to 150,000 clones, around three quarters seen once. The sequence was collected from a woman in her 70s with acute or convalescent COVID-19. Source material: peripheral blood. The rearrangement joins TRBV5-8 to TRBJ1-6; maybe TRBD1 (5 bases). The CDR3 region has the DNA TGTGCCAGCAGTCTGGGAGGGCCGGGGGGATCACCCCTCCACTTT. Its translation: CASSLGGPGGSPLHF. Full variable domain (missing parts from reference TRBV5-8 and TRBJ1-6): EAGVTQSPTHLIKTRGQQATLRCSPISGHTSVYWYQQALGLGLQFLLWYDEGEERNRGNFPPRFSGRQFPNYSSELNVNALELEDSALYLCASSLGGPGGSPLHFGNGTRLTVT.